The next 25 T cell receptor beta chains were all read from a single sample in a study of cytomegalovirus exposure and HLA in healthy donors. The PCR made use of 60 Vbeta and 13 Jbeta primers. Generated by immunoSEQ multiplex PCR, the TCRdb table keeps only in-frame clones and is missing some. The sample carries 100,000 to 150,000 clones, 8% to 11% recorded once. Material: PBMCs. These receptors all stem from a woman aged 18-29 years in good health and CMV-seropositive.

Turning to this clone: The junction differs from germline at one of its ends, possibly a read error. The rearrangement joins TRBV7-7 to TRBJ2-5; 9 bases match TRBD1. This CDR3 has 15 residues. Looked up from germline, CDR1 is SSHAT and CDR2 is FNYEAQ (reference sequence). The CDR3 region has the DNA TGTGCTAGCAGCGCACAGGGGGCAGAGGGAGAGACCCAGTACTTC. Translated: CASSAQGAEGETQYF. The variable domain in full, completed from reference TRBV7-7 and TRBJ2-5, reads GAGVSQSPRYKVTKRGQDVTLRCDPISSHATLYWYQQALGQGPEFLTYFNYEAQPDKSGLPSDRFSAERPEGSISTLTIQRTEQRDSAMYRCASSAQGAEGETQYFGPGTRLLVL.

The rearrangement joins TRBV18 to TRBJ2-7, with TRBD1 identical over 7 bases. Unmatched junction bases numbered 4, after V lost 4 bases and J lost 1 base. The CDR3 is 14 amino acids. Germline assignment: CDR1 KGHSH and CDR2 LQKENI. The CDR3 region is CASSQTGYSYEQYF. The CDR3 DNA reads TGTGCCAGCTCACAGACAGGGTATTCCTACGAGCAGTACTTC.

This sequence joins TRBV19 and TRBJ1-1, with 7 nucleotides matching TRBD1. The V gene's germline CDR1 is LNHDA and CDR2 SQIVND (reference sequence). The CDR3 consists of 13 residues. V lost 11 bases, J lost 0 bases, and 6 bases stayed unmatched. The chain's CDR3 is CAAQGGLNTEAFF. The CDR3, as DNA: TGTGCCGCCCAGGGGGGCCTGAACACTGAAGCTTTCTTT.

A few counts support this clone. V usage is TRBV9 and J usage is TRBJ1-2, with 7 bases identical to TRBD1. Unmatched junction bases numbered 14, after V lost 4 bases and J lost 2 bases. Germline lookup yields CDR1 SGDLS and CDR2 YYNGEE. The CDR3 spans 17 residues. The CDR3 nucleotides are TGTGCCAGCAGCCTGGCCCTTCGGACAGGCGTCAACTATGGCTACACCTTC. This translates into CASSLALRTGVNYGYTF.

This clone was seen only a few times. This chain connects TRBV28 to TRBJ1-2, with D uncertain. V was trimmed by 3 bases and J by 4 bases, leaving 9 bases between them. There are 13 residues in the CDR3. Germline V lookup: CDR1 MDHEN, CDR2 SYDVKM. The CDR3 DNA follows: TGTGCCAGCAGTTTCCTCCCCTCCTATGGCTACACCTTC. Encoded protein: CASSFLPSYGYTF.

The chain carries TRBV30 and TRBJ1-3; maybe TRBD1 (5 bases). The CDR3 runs 13 residues. With 5 bases removed from V and 5 bases from J, the gap between germline ends came to 13 bases. Germline CDR1 reads GTSNPN; CDR2 reads SVGIG (reference sequence). DNA for the CDR3: TGTGCCTGGGGGGGAGGGGAACGAAACACCATATATTTT. Its protein is CAWGGGERNTIYF.

The chain has TRBV27 and TRBJ1-1; a possible D gene is TRBD1 (5 bases). Trimming left V 3 bases short and J 4 bases short, with 9 bases between. In germline, CDR1 is MNHEY, CDR2 SMNVEV (reference sequence). The CDR3 loop spans 13 amino acids. In nucleotides, the CDR3 is TGTGCCAGCAGTTTGTCAGGGCCCACTGAAGCTTTCTTT. It yields the protein CASSLSGPTEAFF.

The sample holds a few counts of this clone. The chain uses TRBV28 and TRBJ2-3; TRBD2 matches 8 bases. Germline CDR1 MDHEN, CDR2 SYDVKM. The CDR3 covers 14 residues. J gave up 7 bases and V 6 bases, and 9 bases lay outside the gene matches. CDR3 nucleotide sequence: TGTGCCAGCAGCCTATCGGGAGGGGTATATACGCAGTATTTT. Its protein product is CASSLSGGVYTQYF.

The V call is TRBV6-1, the J call TRBJ2-2, with D possibly TRBD1 on 6 matching bases. CDR1 MNHNS and CDR2 SASEGT come from the germline V gene. V was shortened by 0 bases and J by 8 bases, with 13 bases between the two germline ends. This CDR3 has 15 residues. CDR3 region: CASSEAVGAGGELFF. The DNA of the CDR3 is TGTGCCAGCAGTGAAGCCGTGGGGGCGGGTGGGGAGCTGTTTTTT.

Many counts were recorded for this clone. V is TRBV7-9 and J is TRBJ1-2; TRBD1 aligns across 10 bases. The CDR3 has 19 amino acids. Per germline, CDR1 SEHNR and CDR2 FQNEAQ (reference sequence). Trimming took 5 bases from V and 7 from J; bases not matched to a gene: 22. The chain's CDR3 is CASSPALLIKTGGRGGYTF. The DNA for the CDR3 is TGTGCCAGCAGCCCGGCCCTGTTAATCAAGACAGGGGGCCGCGGTGGCTACACCTTC.

Only a few counts were recorded for this clone. V gene TRBV5-1 combines with J gene TRBJ2-2; TRBD2 matches 14 bases. Germline-derived CDR1 and CDR2 are SGHRS and YFSETQ. CDR3 size: 18 residues. V dropped 4 bases and J dropped 6; count of bases not matched to a gene: 11. The CDR3 bases are TGCGCCAGCAGCCCAACACCGTTGACTAGCGGGGGGGCCGGGGAGCTGTTTTTT. Its protein is CASSPTPLTSGGAGELFF.

The table lists this clone with a few counts. The chain joins TRBV28 to TRBJ2-7, with 13 bases fitting TRBD2. The V gene's germline CDR1 is MDHEN and CDR2 SYDVKM. Losses at the gene ends were 5 bases for V and 2 bases for J; bases not matched to a gene: 3. The CDR3 contains 15 residues. The CDR3 bases are TGTGCCAGCAGTCGCGGGACTAGCGGGACCTACGAGCAGTACTTC. It yields the protein CASSRGTSGTYEQYF.

This clone was observed a few times. The chain uses TRBV6-5 and TRBJ2-5; TRBD1 matches 7 bases. The CDR3 has 13 amino acids. The junction had 3 bases not matched to a gene; V was cut back by 6 bases and J by 2 bases. The germline V gene encodes CDR1 MNHEY and CDR2 SVGAGI. CDR3 nucleotide sequence: TGTGCCAGCAGGGGGACAGTTCAAGAGACCCAGTACTTC. Translation: CASRGTVQETQYF.

This clone was observed a handful of times. The chain joins TRBV29-1 to TRBJ1-2; D uncertain. This CDR3 contains 13 residues. V was clipped by 0 bases and J by 4 bases, with 9 bases between them. CDR1 is SQVTM and CDR2 is ANQGSEA in the germline V gene. This chain's CDR3 is CSVEDPGFYGYTF. Here the CDR3 DNA reads TGCAGCGTTGAAGATCCAGGATTCTATGGCTACACCTTC.

This clone has only a few counts. J is TRBJ2-1 and V is TRBV4-1; D may match TRBD1 or TRBD2 (6 bases each). V gave up 7 bases and J gave up 4 bases, with 17 bases separating them. The CDR3 has 15 residues. CDR1 MGHRA and CDR2 YSYEKL come from the germline V gene. The CDR3 spells CASTQGLALYNEQFF. CDR3 nucleotides: TGCGCCAGCACCCAGGGGCTAGCGCTATACAATGAGCAGTTCTTC.

The chain joins TRBV27 to TRBJ2-5, with D possibly matching TRBD1 (5 bases). The CDR3 extends over 16 amino acids. CDR1 is MNHEY and CDR2 is SMNVEV in the germline V gene (reference sequence). Trimming stripped 6 bases from V and 2 bases from J, with 19 bases between. The DNA for the CDR3 is TGTGCCAGCAGCCTAAGGGGCTATGGGAATCAAGAGACCCAGTACTTC. The encoded protein is CASSLRGYGNQETQYF.

This clone has a handful of counts. The chain recombines TRBV4-1 with TRBJ2-7; a possible D gene is TRBD1 (5 bases). The CDR3 totals 12 residues. Germline V gene sequence: CDR1 MGHRA, CDR2 YSYEKL. V lost 5 bases and J lost 5, with 10 bases in between. For the CDR3, the DNA is TGCGCCAGCAGCGCAGGGCCCCACGAGCAGTACTTC. Translating it yields CASSAGPHEQYF.

There are a few counts of this clone. The rearrangement joins TRBV5-1 to TRBJ1-2; 8 nucleotides agree with TRBD1. J lost 2 bases, V lost 4 bases, and 4 bases had no gene match. Germline V gives CDR1 SGHRS, CDR2 YFSETQ. This CDR3 has 14 residues. CDR3 DNA: TGCGCCAGCAGCCGGGGACAGGAGAACTATGGCTACACCTTC. As protein: CASSRGQENYGYTF.

The V call is TRBV5-1, the J call TRBJ1-5, with 11 bases identical to TRBD1. The V and J ends lost 4 bases and 7 bases, in that order; junction bases with no gene match: 7. CDR1 is SGHRS and CDR2 is YFSETQ in the germline V gene. The CDR3 is 15 amino acids. In DNA form, the CDR3 reads TGCGCCAGCAGCCCGGGACAGGGGGGTTTCCAGCCCCAGCATTTT. Residues: CASSPGQGGFQPQHF.

This chain uses TRBV19 with TRBJ2-7, with 8 bases fitting TRBD1. From germline, CDR1 is LNHDA and CDR2 SQIVND (reference sequence). Trimming at V came to 5 bases and at J to 5 bases, leaving 5 bases not matched to a gene. This CDR3 comprises 13 residues. The CDR3 here is CASSPEDRDEQYF. Here the CDR3 DNA reads TGTGCCAGTAGTCCCGAGGACAGGGACGAGCAGTACTTC.

This clone was observed a handful of times. The chain couples TRBV14 to TRBJ1-1; D unresolved. Germline V lookup: CDR1 SGHDN, CDR2 FVKESK. V dropped 4 bases and J dropped 0 bases, with 9 bases sitting between them. This CDR3 comprises 14 residues. The CDR3 region is CASSRTPLNTEAFF. The DNA of the CDR3 is TGTGCCAGCAGCCGTACTCCGCTGAACACTGAAGCTTTCTTT.

This clone was observed a few times. V gene TRBV5-1 combines with J gene TRBJ2-1; 8 bases map to TRBD2. CDR1 and CDR2 from the germline V gene are SGHRS and YFSETQ. This CDR3 spans 16 amino acids. V was pared by 4 bases and J by 0 bases, with 6 bases of the junction left unmatched. The CDR3 sequence: CASSVGLEYSYNEQFF. The CDR3 DNA reads as TGCGCCAGCAGCGTGGGACTAGAGTACTCCTACAATGAGCAGTTCTTC.

In this sample, this clone turned up a few times. V and J are TRBV2 and TRBJ1-2; D not resolved. The germline V gene encodes CDR1 SNHLY and CDR2 FYNNEI. The V end lost 8 bases, the J end lost 8 bases, and 21 bases lay between the germline ends. This CDR3 region has 14 residues. DNA of the CDR3: TGTGCCAGCTTTATTGTGGGAGAAACTTCGGGCTACACCTTC. This sequence encodes CASFIVGETSGYTF.

In its sample, this clone was seen a few times. The chain is built from TRBV19 and TRBJ2-1; tentatively, D is TRBD2 (6 bases). Trimming left V 6 bases short and J 9 bases short, with 18 bases between. CDR3 length equals 14 residues. Germline CDR1 is LNHDA and CDR2 is SQIVND (reference sequence). This CDR3 reads CASSPVEGASEQFF. In nucleotides, the CDR3 is TGTGCCAGTAGCCCCGTGGAGGGAGCAAGTGAGCAGTTCTTC.

This clone was seen a handful of times. The genes are TRBV10-3 and TRBJ1-1; weak D call: TRBD1 (5 bases). The CDR3 is 15 amino acids. The V gene's germline CDR1 is ENHRY and CDR2 SYGVKD. Trimming took 7 bases from V and 0 from J, leaving 15 bases between them. This CDR3 reads CAIKSATEMNTEAFF. The CDR3, as DNA: TGTGCCATCAAAAGCGCGACAGAGATGAACACTGAAGCTTTCTTT.